Below are 13 T cell receptor beta chains sequenced from a single sample in a study of patients and donors after allogeneic stem cell transplantation. Each CDR3 protein is one row after TCRdb ran MiXCR on the RT-PCR reads. The sample has 15,000 to 20,000 distinct CDR3 sequences; 4.5% to 6% are singletons. The sample consisted of blood, either unsorted or a sorted T cell fraction (not recorded which). These receptors all come from a human donor who was either an allogeneic HSCT recipient or a stem cell or donor lymphocyte infusion donor (not recorded which). It is not recorded whose cells these are; they may come from a transplant donor.

J is TRBJ2-1 and V is TRBV6-1; D is perhaps TRBD1 (6 bases). Trimming shortened V by 10 bases and J by 5 bases, and 21 bases separated the two germline ends. The CDR3 length is 15 residues. CDR1 is MNHNS and CDR2 is SASEGT in the germline V gene. The chain's CDR3 is CATRGAGAGHNEQFF. CDR3 DNA: TGTGCCACCAGAGGGGCAGGGGCGGGCCACAATGAGCAGTTCTTC.

This clonotype was counted ten times or more. The chain links TRBV10-3 to TRBJ2-3; D possibly matches TRBD1 or TRBD2 (6 bases each). The CDR3 extends over 14 amino acids. Deletions cut 8 bases from V and 4 bases from J, with 16 bases between. The germline gives CDR1 ENHRY, CDR2 SYGVKD. The CDR3 spells CAISQRGASDTQYF. DNA for the CDR3: TGTGCCATCTCCCAGAGGGGGGCCTCAGATACGCAGTATTTT.

This clonotype has a handful of counts. The chain carries TRBV20-1 and TRBJ1-2, with unresolved D. V shed 0 bases and J shed 2 bases, with 7 bases lying between them. Per the germline V gene, CDR1 is DFQATT and CDR2 is SNEGSKA (reference sequence). The CDR3 runs 13 residues. This CDR3 is CSARDEVNYGYTF. CDR3 sequence (DNA): TGCAGTGCTAGAGACGAGGTCAACTATGGCTACACCTTC.

This clonotype was seen a few times. CDR3 bases: TGTGCCAGCTCGACTAGCGGGAGTTATAGCACAGATACGCAGTATTTT. Amino acids: CASSTSGSYSTDTQYF. V is TRBV7-3 and J is TRBJ2-3, with 12 nucleotides matching TRBD2. The CDR3 has 16 residues. With V trimmed by 8 bases and J by 0 bases, 6 bases remained unmatched. Germline V lookup: CDR1 SGHTA, CDR2 FQGTGA.

This clonotype was observed a few times. This rearrangement joins TRBV28 to TRBJ1-5, with 8 bases aligning to TRBD1. The length of the CDR3 is 13 residues. V was clipped by 8 bases and J by 4 bases; unmatched bases: 4. Germline CDR1 is MDHEN and CDR2 is SYDVKM. CDR3 amino acids: CASDRGRNQPQHF. CDR3 nucleotides: TGTGCCAGCGACAGGGGCCGGAATCAGCCCCAGCATTTT.

Many counts were recorded for this clonotype. The chain carries TRBV29-1 and TRBJ2-1, with TRBD2 as a possible D gene (7 bases). The V end lost 0 bases, the J end lost 9 bases, and 12 bases lay between the germline ends. In germline, CDR1 is SQVTM, CDR2 ANQGSEA. The CDR3 runs 13 residues. Written as DNA, the CDR3 is TGCAGCGTTGAAGAAGGGGGGGTAACTGAGCAGTTCTTC. This sequence encodes CSVEEGGVTEQFF.

The table lists this clonotype with a few counts. V and J are TRBV7-9 and TRBJ1-1, with D unclear. Trimming took 5 bases from V and 4 from J, leaving 8 bases between them. The CDR3 is made up of 12 amino acids. Germline-derived CDR1 and CDR2 are SEHNR and FQNEAQ (reference sequence). For the CDR3, the DNA is TGTGCCAGCAGCCCCCGTGGCACTGAAGCTTTCTTT. Protein product: CASSPRGTEAFF.

This clonotype was recorded at least ten times. The chain is built from TRBV9 and TRBJ1-2, with a weak D call TRBD1 (6 bases). The germline gives CDR1 SGDLS, CDR2 YYNGEE. Trimming shortened V by 2 bases and J by 2 bases, and 13 bases separated the two germline ends. The CDR3 length is 15 residues. CDR3 residues: CASSVGQAPNYGYTF. DNA for the CDR3: TGTGCCAGCAGCGTGGGACAAGCTCCGAACTATGGCTACACCTTC. Variable domain in full (rest from reference TRBV9 and TRBJ1-2): DSGVTQTPKHLITATGQRVTLRCSPRSGDLSVYWYQQSLDQGLQFLIQYYNGEERAKGNILERFSAQQFPDLHSELNLSSLELGDSALYFCASSVGQAPNYGYTFGSGTRLTVV.

The chain recombines TRBV19 with TRBJ2-2; 9 bases fit TRBD1. J lost 6 bases, V lost 4 bases, and 6 bases had no gene match. The CDR3 covers 15 residues. CDR1 and CDR2 (germline): LNHDA, SQIVND (reference sequence). The CDR3 DNA sequence: TGTGCCAGTAGTAGCTGGACAGGGGTCCCCGGGGAGCTGTTTTTT. Translated, it gives CASSSWTGVPGELFF.

At least ten counts were recorded for this clonotype. At one of its ends the junction is not consistent with the germline gene, which may arise from a read error. This chain's CDR3 is CASSSSLTPGAF. CDR3 in DNA: TGTGCCAGCAGCTCGTCCCTTACGCCCGGGGCCTTC. The chain recombines TRBV7-9 with TRBJ2-1; D possibly uses TRBD1 or TRBD2 (5 bases each). This CDR3 spans 12 amino acids. CDR1 SEHNR and CDR2 FQNEAQ come from the germline V gene (reference sequence).

This clonotype was recorded at least ten times. The V gene is TRBV6-4, the J gene TRBJ1-2, with 8 positions matching TRBD1. Germline lookup yields CDR1 MRHNA and CDR2 SNTAGT. The CDR3 has 14 amino acids. Trimming cost V 8 bases and J 2 bases; bases outside gene matches: 7. The CDR3 is CASPRTGLNYGYTF. CDR3 coding DNA: TGTGCCAGCCCAAGGACAGGGTTAAACTATGGCTACACCTTC.

This clonotype was observed many times. The chain uses TRBV18 and TRBJ2-7; 8 positions match TRBD1. This CDR3 spans 15 amino acids. The ends lost 0 bases at V and 3 bases at J; junction bases unmatched: 4. From germline, CDR1 is KGHSH and CDR2 LQKENI. The CDR3 loop is CASSPPGRGRYEQYF. The CDR3 region has the DNA TGTGCCAGCTCACCACCGGGCAGGGGGCGCTACGAGCAGTACTTC.

The rearrangement joins TRBV5-1 to TRBJ2-5, with 11 bases fitting TRBD1. Germline V gene data show CDR1 as SGHRS and CDR2 as YFSETQ. There are 15 residues in the CDR3. The ends lost 4 bases at V and 1 base at J; junction bases unmatched: 3. The CDR3 DNA is TGCGCCAGCAGCCACGGGACAGGGGGCCAAGAGACCCAGTACTTC. Its translation: CASSHGTGGQETQYF.